Described below is a single TCR beta chain sequence and its context. The record originates from a study of T cell changes during pregnancy in multiple sclerosis. Data came from immunoSEQ multiplex PCR; TCRdb stores just in-frame clones and leaves some out. The data show around 28,000 clones, around 90% seen once. The specimen comprised CD4+ T cells from peripheral blood mononuclear cells, sampled in the first trimester of pregnancy. This clonotype was sampled from a female donor in good health, enrolled as a control in a pregnancy study.

The CDR3: CASSFRTIGDIQYF. The CDR3 region has the DNA TGTGCCAGCAGCTTTCGGACCATAGGGGACATTCAGTACTTC. The chain has TRBV5-8 and TRBJ2-4; a weak D match, TRBD1 (5 bases). The CDR3 spans 14 residues. With 2 bases removed from V and 8 bases from J, the gap between germline ends came to 14 bases. The V gene's germline CDR1 is SGHTS and CDR2 YDEGEE.